This T cell receptor beta chain comes out of a study of cytomegalovirus exposure and HLA in healthy donors. Overall study: For the approximately 410 genotyped donors, more than 80% fell within the Caucasian-associated ancestry cluster.

On this clone itself: Its specificity is not known.

General observations from the study: The authors confirmed in vitro that three CMV-associated chains were specific for CMV antigens.

Unmatched junction bases numbered 6, after V lost 3 bases and J lost 0 bases. Germline assignment: CDR1 SGHAT and CDR2 FQDESV (reference sequence). The CDR3 is 16 amino acids. The donors (healthy individuals) were bone marrow donors. It was with 60 Vbeta and 13 Jbeta primers that the PCR ran. Repertoires were generated with immunoSEQ multiplex PCR, while TCRdb's copy carries only in-frame clones and drops some. The sample lists roughly 160,000 clones, more than 65% occurring once. The clonotype originates from a woman aged 45-65 years in good health and CMV-seronegative. The chain combines TRBV11-1 with TRBJ2-7; 9 bases are shared with TRBD2. Specimen: PBMCs. The CDR3 loop is CASSFIAGVPSYEQYF. In DNA form, the CDR3 reads TGTGCCAGCAGCTTTATAGCGGGAGTCCCCTCCTACGAGCAGTACTTC.